Presented here are 9 T cell receptor beta chains from one specimen sequenced in a study of patients and donors after allogeneic stem cell transplantation. TCRdb processed the RT-PCR reads anew with MiXCR; each CDR3 protein has one entry. The data hold about 410,000 distinct CDR3 sequences, with 16% observed a single time. The sequenced material came from blood, either unsorted or a sorted T cell fraction (not recorded which). These receptors came from a human donor who was either an allogeneic HSCT recipient or a stem cell or donor lymphocyte infusion donor (not recorded which). It is not recorded whose cells these are; they may come from a transplant donor.

This clonotype has a handful of counts. The rearrangement uses TRBV19 and TRBJ2-7; 9 positions agree with TRBD1. The CDR3 length is 15 residues. Germline CDR1 is LNHDA and CDR2 is SQIVND (reference sequence). V lost 4 bases, J lost 0 bases, and 4 bases stayed unmatched. CDR3 region: CASSTGQGLSYEQYF. CDR3 DNA: TGTGCCAGTAGTACTGGACAGGGGCTCTCCTACGAGCAGTACTTC.

The rearrangement joins TRBV5-1 to TRBJ1-4, with 9 bases fitting TRBD1. CDR1 is SGHRS and CDR2 is YFSETQ in the germline V gene. CDR3 length equals 15 residues. V lost 4 bases and J lost 8; bases outside the gene matches: 9. Here the CDR3 DNA reads TGCGCCAGCAGCCGGGACGAGACAGGGGGAGAAAAACTGTTTTTT. Its translation: CASSRDETGGEKLFF.

V and J are TRBV13 and TRBJ2-5, with TRBD2 identical over 8 bases. This CDR3 has 17 residues. V dropped 4 bases and J dropped 3; count of bases not matched to a gene: 13. Germline CDR1 PRHDT, CDR2 FYEKMQ (reference sequence). The CDR3 spells CASSYPPSGRGEETQYF. The DNA of the CDR3 is TGTGCCAGCAGCTATCCCCCCAGCGGGAGAGGGGAAGAGACCCAGTACTTC.

This rearrangement joins TRBV3-1 to TRBJ1-3; TRBD1 aligns across 10 bases. The CDR3 is 19 residues long. Looked up from germline, CDR1 is LGHDT and CDR2 is YNNKEL (reference sequence). With V trimmed by 4 bases and J by 0 bases, 12 bases remained unmatched. The DNA of the CDR3 is TGTGCCAGCAGCCTCCGGGACAGGGGCCTCCGGGGCTCTGGAAACACCATATATTTT. It encodes CASSLRDRGLRGSGNTIYF.

This clonotype has just a few counts. V and J are TRBV29-1 and TRBJ1-2; D gene uncertain. The CDR3 contains 12 residues. Trimming cost V 4 bases and J 6 bases, with 12 bases left between them. The germline V gene has CDR1 SQVTM and CDR2 ANQGSEA. The CDR3 reads CSVVGSAHGYTF. The CDR3, as DNA: TGCAGCGTTGTTGGGTCAGCCCATGGCTACACCTTC.

The V gene is TRBV3-1, the J gene TRBJ2-6; D is ambiguous. The germline gives CDR1 LGHDT, CDR2 YNNKEL (reference sequence). This CDR3 comprises 19 residues. V dropped 0 bases and J dropped 0 bases, with 15 bases sitting between them. The CDR3 sequence: CASSQENLVPFSGANVLTF. The CDR3 nucleotides are TGTGCCAGCAGCCAAGAAAATTTGGTGCCGTTCTCTGGGGCCAACGTCCTGACTTTC.

The genes are TRBV5-1 and TRBJ2-7; D not resolved. The CDR3 consists of 14 residues. The ends were cut back, 0 bases at V and 6 bases at J, with 13 bases in the middle. CDR1 is SGHRS, CDR2 YFSETQ, per germline. CDR3 nucleotides: TGCGCCAGCAGCTTGGGGGGTGAGGTGTTCGAGCAGTACTTC. The encoded protein is CASSLGGEVFEQYF.

At least ten counts were recorded for this clonotype. The chain couples TRBV12-3 or TRBV12-4 to TRBJ2-3, with no clear D. This CDR3 has 12 residues. Deletions cut 4 bases from V and 4 bases from J, with 6 bases between. Here the CDR3 reads CASSSYADTQYF. The CDR3 DNA follows: TGTGCCAGCAGTTCATATGCAGATACGCAGTATTTT.

There are a few counts of this clonotype. The chain couples TRBV18 to TRBJ1-2, with 8 bases fitting TRBD1. Germline loops: CDR1 KGHSH, CDR2 LQKENI. With V trimmed by 3 bases and J by 8 bases, 5 bases remained unmatched. The length of the CDR3 is 13 residues. This chain's CDR3 is CASSPDRVWGYTF. The DNA of the CDR3 is TGTGCCAGCTCACCGGACAGGGTCTGGGGCTACACCTTC.